The 7 T cell receptor beta chains presented below share a single source sample, sequenced in a study of control samples from healthy donors and cancer patients. Sequencing used immunoSEQ multiplex PCR; TCRdb keeps in-frame clones, though not all of them. In the table there are about 120,000 clones, around 91% of which are singletons. Sequences were obtained from PBMCs. These receptors were collected from a woman aged 45 to 65 with colorectal cancer.

V and J are TRBV28 and TRBJ2-2; the D gene could be TRBD1 or TRBD2 (5 bases each). Germline V gene data show CDR1 as MDHEN and CDR2 as SYDVKM. This CDR3 spans 12 amino acids. V lost 6 bases and J lost 3, with 5 bases in between. DNA for the CDR3: TGTGCCAGCAGGGGGGACACCGGGGAGCTGTTTTTT. Translated, it gives CASRGDTGELFF.

The chain has TRBV30 and TRBJ2-7, with unresolved D. V was cut by 3 bases and J by 2 bases, with 5 bases left in between. Germline CDR1 reads GTSNPN; CDR2 reads SVGIG (reference sequence). This CDR3 is 11 amino acids long. DNA of the CDR3: TGTGCCTGGAGCACGACCTACGAGCAGTACTTC. Its protein product is CAWSTTYEQYF.

The rearrangement joins TRBV12-5 to TRBJ1-2; weak D call: TRBD1 (5 bases). This CDR3 contains 15 residues. With 4 bases removed from V and 7 bases from J, the gap between germline ends came to 19 bases. Germline V CDR1 and CDR2: LGHNT, FRNRAP. The CDR3 loop reads CASGYGHISGGGYTF. The CDR3 DNA follows: TGTGCTAGTGGTTACGGTCACATAAGCGGGGGTGGCTACACCTTC.

In this sample, this clone turned up a few times. The chain links TRBV4-1 to TRBJ2-7, with 8 bases aligning to TRBD1. V dropped 11 bases and J dropped 2; count of bases not matched to a gene: 8. The V gene's germline CDR1 is MGHRA and CDR2 YSYEKL. This CDR3 spans 13 amino acids. In DNA, the CDR3 is TGCGCCGTAAAGACAGGGGAGACCTACGAGCAGTACTTC. Protein product: CAVKTGETYEQYF.

The chain recombines TRBV27 with TRBJ2-7; 7 bases align to TRBD2. Losses at the gene ends were 0 bases for V and 6 bases for J; bases not matched to a gene: 5. Germline V gene lookup returns CDR1 MNHEY and CDR2 SMNVEV (reference sequence). The CDR3 is made up of 14 amino acids. CDR3 sequence (DNA): TGTGCCAGCAGTTTATCCACGGGGGGATCCGAGCAGTACTTC. Protein product: CASSLSTGGSEQYF.

This clone is a singleton in its sample. V usage is TRBV30 and J usage is TRBJ2-7; 7 bases are a match to TRBD1. CDR1 is GTSNPN and CDR2 is SVGIG in the germline V gene (reference sequence). Germline trimming cut 0 bases from V and 5 bases from J; bases unmatched to any gene: 4. The CDR3 loop spans 13 amino acids. CDR3 protein: CAWSVRQGHEQYF. CDR3 DNA sequence: TGTGCCTGGAGTGTAAGACAGGGTCACGAGCAGTACTTC.

This clone showed up just once. CDR3 amino acids: CASSWGQAGGETQYF. The CDR3 DNA follows: TGTGCCAGCAGCTGGGGACAGGCCGGTGGGGAGACCCAGTACTTC. This sequence joins TRBV5-4 and TRBJ2-5; TRBD1 agrees at 8 bases. CDR3 length: 15 amino acids. The germline CDR1 and CDR2 sequences are SGHNT and YYREEE (reference sequence). V lost 3 bases, J lost 5 bases, and 9 bases stayed unmatched.